This T cell receptor (beta chain) comes out of a study of blood T cell repertoires in COVID-19 (dated by TCRdb to about 2020). Study-level background: Collaborator samples came from the United States, Italy and Spain and covered acute and convalescent phases of COVID-19. The dataset comprised deeply sampled blood TCRbeta repertoires from subjects exposed to, actively infected with, or recovered from COVID-19. A de-identified subject ID, COVID-19 status, age in years and sex were almost always included in the sample metadata. The samples were drawn from two sources: the first 160 participants of the ongoing ImmuneRACE study, and fewer than 1,500 subjects contributed by 6 global collaborators. The repertoires were made available in a free public database intended to serve as a resource for research on the immune response to SARS-CoV-2. Where available, HLA class I and class II types were obtained from metadata supplied by the sample provider rather than from assay-based typing. The prospective study material was composed of cDNA or gDNA derived from T cells, B-cell-depleted T cells, or PBMCs. General conclusions and limits of the study: Clinical and demographic metadata were provided uncurated, with the amount varying by source and participant.

V is trimmed back by 0 bases and J by 4 bases, and the junction contains 3 bases that no gene match accounts for. The CDR3 has 16 amino acids, counting the end cysteine and phenylalanine. Of all the DNA, just the CDR3 is kept, 48 bases in frame from base 1. The germline V gene sets CDR1 to SGHTS and CDR2 to YDEGEE. In the case of this clone: Its antigen is unknown. Per-nucleotide qualities are absent, and no much larger clonotype sits a single base away.

TCRbeta CDR3 regions were amplified from genomic DNA by means of the immunoSEQ Assay, a bias-controlled multiplex PCR. The authors' pipeline ran thus. The number of nucleated cells in each sample was estimated from the amplification of reference gene primers within the assay. To quantify the absolute abundance of each unique TCRbeta CDR3 rearrangement, sequence reads were collapsed and filtered. For each sample, productive Simpson clonality was calculated by taking the square root of Simpson's diversity index across productive rearrangements. What TCRdb holds here is the immuneACCESS table cut down to in-frame rearrangements. Part of the clones is not present; checked against another copy, under half of the missing clones reflect an unresolved V gene, and the others are unexplained. V and J calls and clone size are given by that table; D and trimming were obtained from the DNA. The sample table shows about 410,000 clones, and just over 85% are seen once. The ten largest account for more than 1.4% of the sample.

The collaborating institutions used their own protocols to collect whole blood in K2EDTA tubes. Collaborator samples were shipped for TCRbeta analysis as frozen whole blood, isolated PBMCs, or DNA extracted from either sample type. The material sequenced was peripheral blood. The chain uses TRBV5-8 and TRBJ2-2; TRBD1 agrees with 10 junctional bases. The clonotype was recovered from a woman in her thirties with active or convalescent COVID-19. The DNA reads as follows: TGTGCCAGCAGCTTGGGGACAGGGGGAGTCACCGGGGAGCTGTTTTTT. It translates to CASSLGTGGVTGELFF.